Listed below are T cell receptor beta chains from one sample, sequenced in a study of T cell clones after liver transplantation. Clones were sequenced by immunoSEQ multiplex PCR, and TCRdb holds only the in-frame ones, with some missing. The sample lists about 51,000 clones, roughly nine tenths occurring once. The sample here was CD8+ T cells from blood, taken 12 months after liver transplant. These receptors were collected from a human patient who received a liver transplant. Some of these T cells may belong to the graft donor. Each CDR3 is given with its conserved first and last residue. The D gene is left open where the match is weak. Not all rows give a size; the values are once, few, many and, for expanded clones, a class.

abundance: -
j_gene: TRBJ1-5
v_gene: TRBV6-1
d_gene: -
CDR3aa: CASSPLAGANQPQHF
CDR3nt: TGTGCCAGCAGTCCCCTCGCGGGAGCCAATCAGCCCCAGCATTTT

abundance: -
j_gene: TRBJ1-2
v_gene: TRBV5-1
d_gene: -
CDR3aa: CASSFDISTRKYYGYTF
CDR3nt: TGCGCCAGCAGCTTCGATATATCGACCCGAAAATACTATGGCTACACCTTC

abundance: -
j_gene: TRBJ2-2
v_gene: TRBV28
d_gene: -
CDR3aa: CASSLGGNTGELFF
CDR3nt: TGTGCCAGCAGTTTGGGGGGGAACACCGGGGAGCTGTTTTTT

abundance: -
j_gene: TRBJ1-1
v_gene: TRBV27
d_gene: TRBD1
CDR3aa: CASSYAGGAAEAFF
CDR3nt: TGTGCCAGCAGTTATGCAGGGGGCGCGGCTGAAGCTTTCTTT

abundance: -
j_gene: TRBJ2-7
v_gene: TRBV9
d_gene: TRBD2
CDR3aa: CASSTRAGGSSYEQYF
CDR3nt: TGTGCCAGCAGCACCCGAGCGGGAGGTTCCTCCTACGAGCAGTACTTC

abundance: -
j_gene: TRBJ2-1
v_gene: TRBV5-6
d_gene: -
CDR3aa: CASSLWTEIYNEQFF
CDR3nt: TGTGCCAGCAGCTTGTGGACAGAAATCTACAATGAGCAGTTCTTC

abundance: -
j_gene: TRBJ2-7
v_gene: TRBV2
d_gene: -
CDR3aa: CASSQAGYSYEQYF
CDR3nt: TGTGCCAGCAGTCAAGCAGGTTATTCCTACGAGCAGTACTTC

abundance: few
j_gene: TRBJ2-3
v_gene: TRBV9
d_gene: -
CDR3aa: CASSVGGSLTDTQYF
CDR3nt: TGTGCCAGCAGCGTTGGGGGGTCACTAACAGATACGCAGTATTTT

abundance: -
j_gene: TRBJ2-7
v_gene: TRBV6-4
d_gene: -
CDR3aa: CASSDDPGLPIGEQYF
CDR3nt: TGTGCCAGCAGTGACGACCCGGGACTCCCCATAGGGGAGCAGTACTTC

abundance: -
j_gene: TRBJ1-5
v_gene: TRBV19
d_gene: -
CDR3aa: CASSIDVGQNQPQHF
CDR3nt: TGTGCCAGTAGTATAGACGTGGGGCAGAATCAGCCCCAGCATTTT

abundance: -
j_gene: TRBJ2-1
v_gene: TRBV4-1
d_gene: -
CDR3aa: CASSRTRSNEQFF
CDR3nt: TGCGCCAGCAGCCGTACTAGGAGCAATGAGCAGTTCTTC

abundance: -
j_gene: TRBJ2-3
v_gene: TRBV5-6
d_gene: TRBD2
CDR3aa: CASSSLGLGGGLDTQYF
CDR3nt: TGTGCCAGCAGCTCCTTGGGTCTCGGGGGAGGGCTGGATACGCAGTATTTT

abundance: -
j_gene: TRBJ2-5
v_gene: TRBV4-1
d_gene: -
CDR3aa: CASSQGRYEETQYF
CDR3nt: TGCGCCAGCAGCCAAGGCCGATATGAAGAGACCCAGTACTTC

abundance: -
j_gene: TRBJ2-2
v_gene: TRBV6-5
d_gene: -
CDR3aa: CASSYGVNTGELFF
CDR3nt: TGTGCCAGCAGTTACGGTGTGAACACCGGGGAGCTGTTTTTT

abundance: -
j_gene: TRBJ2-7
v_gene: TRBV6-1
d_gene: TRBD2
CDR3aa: CASSDSGGAYEQYF
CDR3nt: TGTGCCAGCAGTGATTCGGGGGGGGCCTACGAGCAGTACTTC

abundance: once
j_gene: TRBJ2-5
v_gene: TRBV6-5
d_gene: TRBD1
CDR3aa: CATGGWQETQYF
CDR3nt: TGTGCCACAGGGGGCTGGCAAGAGACCCAGTACTTC

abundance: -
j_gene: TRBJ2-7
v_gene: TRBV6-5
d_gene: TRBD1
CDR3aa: CASSYSTGDTGYEQYF
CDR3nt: TGTGCCAGCAGTTACTCGACAGGGGACACAGGGTACGAGCAGTACTTC

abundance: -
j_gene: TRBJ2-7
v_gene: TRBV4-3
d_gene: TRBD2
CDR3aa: CASSQGTSGGPSYEQYF
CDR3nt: TGCGCCAGCAGCCAAGGGACTAGCGGGGGACCCTCCTACGAGCAGTACTTC

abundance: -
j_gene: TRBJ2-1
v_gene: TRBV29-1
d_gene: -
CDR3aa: CSVEKDWNEQFF
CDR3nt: TGCAGCGTTGAAAAGGACTGGAATGAGCAGTTCTTC

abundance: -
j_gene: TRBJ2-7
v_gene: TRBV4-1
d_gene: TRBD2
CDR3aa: CASSQGTSLADAHEQYF
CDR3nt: TGCGCCAGCAGCCAAGGAACCAGTCTAGCGGATGCCCACGAGCAGTACTTC

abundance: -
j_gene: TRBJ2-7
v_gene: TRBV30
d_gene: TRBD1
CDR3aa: CAWSGPGQGALYEQYF
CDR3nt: TGTGCCTGGAGTGGGCCGGGACAGGGGGCTCTCTACGAGCAGTACTTC

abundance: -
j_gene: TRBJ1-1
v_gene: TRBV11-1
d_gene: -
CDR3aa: CASSLAGYLNTEAFF
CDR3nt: TGTGCCAGCAGCTTAGCAGGTTACCTGAACACTGAAGCTTTCTTT

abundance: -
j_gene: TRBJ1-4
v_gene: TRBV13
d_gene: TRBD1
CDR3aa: CASSSGTGSEKLFF
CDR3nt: TGTGCCAGCAGCTCCGGGACAGGGAGTGAAAAACTGTTTTTT

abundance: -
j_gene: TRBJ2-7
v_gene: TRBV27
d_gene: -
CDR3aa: CASTPGTGWAYEQYF
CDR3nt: TGTGCCAGCACCCCCGGGACGGGTTGGGCCTACGAGCAGTACTTC

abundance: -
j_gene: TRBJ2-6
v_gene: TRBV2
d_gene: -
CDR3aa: CASRDLMKPGANVLTF
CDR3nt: TGTGCCAGCAGAGATCTTATGAAGCCTGGGGCCAACGTCCTGACTTTC

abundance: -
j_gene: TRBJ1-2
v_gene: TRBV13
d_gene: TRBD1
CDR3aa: CASSLEQGQVNGYTF
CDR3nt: TGTGCCAGCAGCTTAGAGCAGGGACAGGTCAATGGCTACACCTTC

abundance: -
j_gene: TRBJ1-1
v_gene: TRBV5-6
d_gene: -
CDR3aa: CASSLDPTGTEAFF
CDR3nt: TGTGCCAGCAGCTTGGACCCGACGGGCACTGAAGCTTTCTTT

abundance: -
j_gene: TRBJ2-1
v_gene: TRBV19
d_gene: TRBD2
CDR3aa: CATAGTSGYNEQFF
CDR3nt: TGTGCCACCGCTGGGACTAGCGGGTACAATGAGCAGTTCTTC

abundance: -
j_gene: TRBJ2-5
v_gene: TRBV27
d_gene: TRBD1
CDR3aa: CASRDREDETQYF
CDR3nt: TGTGCCAGCCGGGACAGGGAGGACGAGACCCAGTACTTC

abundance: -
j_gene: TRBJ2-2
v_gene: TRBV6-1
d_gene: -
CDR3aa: CASAPGAYHTGELFF
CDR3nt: TGTGCCAGTGCGCCGGGGGCCTACCACACCGGGGAGCTGTTTTTT

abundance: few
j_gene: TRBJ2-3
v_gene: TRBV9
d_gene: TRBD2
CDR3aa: CASSPQVAGSGDTQYF
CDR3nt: TGTGCCAGCAGCCCACAGGTAGCGGGATCGGGAGATACGCAGTATTTT

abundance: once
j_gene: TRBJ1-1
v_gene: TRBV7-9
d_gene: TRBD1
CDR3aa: CASSGEQGAYGEAFF
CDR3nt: TGTGCCAGCAGCGGGGAACAGGGGGCCTACGGTGAAGCTTTCTTT

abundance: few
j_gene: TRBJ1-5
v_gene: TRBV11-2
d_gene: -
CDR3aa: CASSLGSNQPQHF
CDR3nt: TGTGCCAGCAGCTTAGGCAGCAATCAGCCCCAGCATTTT

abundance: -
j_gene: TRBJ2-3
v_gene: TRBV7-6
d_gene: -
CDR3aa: CASSLAISSTDTQYF
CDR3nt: TGTGCCAGCAGCTTAGCTATATCTAGCACAGATACGCAGTATTTT

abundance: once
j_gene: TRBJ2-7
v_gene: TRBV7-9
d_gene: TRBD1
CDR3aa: CASSPIDRGEQYF
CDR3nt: TGTGCCAGCAGCCCTATCGACAGGGGCGAGCAGTACTTC

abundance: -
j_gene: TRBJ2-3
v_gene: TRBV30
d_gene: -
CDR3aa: CAWSRTGSTDTQYF
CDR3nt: TGTGCCTGGAGTAGGACGGGATCCACAGATACGCAGTATTTT

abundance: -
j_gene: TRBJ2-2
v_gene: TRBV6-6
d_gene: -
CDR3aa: CASREVTNTGELFF
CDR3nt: TGTGCCAGCAGAGAGGTTACGAACACCGGGGAGCTGTTTTTT

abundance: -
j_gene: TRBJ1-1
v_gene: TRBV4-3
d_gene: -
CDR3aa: CASSQGTRGARTEAFF
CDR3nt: TGCGCCAGCAGCCAGGGTACTAGGGGGGCAAGAACTGAAGCTTTCTTT

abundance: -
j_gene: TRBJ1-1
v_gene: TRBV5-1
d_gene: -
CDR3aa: CASAYRTETNTEAFF
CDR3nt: TGCGCCAGCGCCTACCGGACAGAAACAAACACTGAAGCTTTCTTT

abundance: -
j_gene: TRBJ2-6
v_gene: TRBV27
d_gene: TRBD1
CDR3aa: CASSFSRDSLHVLTF
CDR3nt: TGTGCCAGCAGCTTCTCCCGGGACAGTCTCCACGTCCTGACTTTC

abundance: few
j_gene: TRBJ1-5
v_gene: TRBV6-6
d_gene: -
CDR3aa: CASSWEGGQPQHF
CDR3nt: TGTGCCAGCAGTTGGGAGGGAGGCCAGCCCCAGCATTTT

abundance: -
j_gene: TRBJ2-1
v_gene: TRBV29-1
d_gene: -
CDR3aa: CSIYPDPNEQFF
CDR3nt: TGCAGCATATACCCGGACCCGAATGAGCAGTTCTTC

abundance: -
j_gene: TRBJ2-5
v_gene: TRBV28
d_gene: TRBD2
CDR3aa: CASSIHPPRTSGKSETQYF
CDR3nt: TGTGCCAGCAGTATCCACCCCCCCCGGACTAGCGGGAAATCAGAGACCCAGTACTTC

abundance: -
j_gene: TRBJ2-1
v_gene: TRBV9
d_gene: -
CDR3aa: CASTTSGWDNNEQFF
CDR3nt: TGTGCCAGCACCACCTCGGGGTGGGATAACAATGAGCAGTTCTTC

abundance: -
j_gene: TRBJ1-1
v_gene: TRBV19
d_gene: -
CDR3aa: CASSQGGPNTEAFF
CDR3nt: TGTGCCAGTAGTCAAGGAGGGCCAAACACTGAAGCTTTCTTT